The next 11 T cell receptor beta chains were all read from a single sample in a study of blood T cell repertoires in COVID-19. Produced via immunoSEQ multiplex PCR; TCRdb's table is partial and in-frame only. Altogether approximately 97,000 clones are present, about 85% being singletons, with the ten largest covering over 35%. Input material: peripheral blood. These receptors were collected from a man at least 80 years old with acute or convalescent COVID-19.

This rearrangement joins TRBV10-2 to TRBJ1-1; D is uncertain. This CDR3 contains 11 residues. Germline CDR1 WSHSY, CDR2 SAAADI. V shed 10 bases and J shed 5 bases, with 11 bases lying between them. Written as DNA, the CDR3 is TGCGCCACGGTCTTGGAGACTGAAGCTTTCTTT. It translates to CATVLETEAFF.

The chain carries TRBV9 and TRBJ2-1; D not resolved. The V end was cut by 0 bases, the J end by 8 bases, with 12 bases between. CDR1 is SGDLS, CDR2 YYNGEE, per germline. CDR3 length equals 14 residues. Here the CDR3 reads CASSVGPSSDEQFF. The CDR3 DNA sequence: TGTGCCAGCAGCGTAGGACCTAGTTCCGATGAGCAGTTCTTC.

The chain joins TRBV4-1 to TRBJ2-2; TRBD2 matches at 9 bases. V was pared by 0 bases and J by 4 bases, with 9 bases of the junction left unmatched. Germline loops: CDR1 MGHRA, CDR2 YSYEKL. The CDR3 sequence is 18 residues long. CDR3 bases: TGCGCCAGCAGCCAAGACGCGGGAGGGAGACTGGGCACCGGGGAGCTGTTTTTT. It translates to CASSQDAGGRLGTGELFF.

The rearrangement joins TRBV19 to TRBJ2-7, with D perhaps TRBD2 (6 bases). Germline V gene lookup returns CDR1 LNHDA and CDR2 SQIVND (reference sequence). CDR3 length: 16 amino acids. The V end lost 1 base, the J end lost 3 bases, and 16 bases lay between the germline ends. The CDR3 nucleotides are TGTGCCAGTAGTATAGGTGCGGGGACGGGGATCTACGAGCAGTACTTC. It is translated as CASSIGAGTGIYEQYF.

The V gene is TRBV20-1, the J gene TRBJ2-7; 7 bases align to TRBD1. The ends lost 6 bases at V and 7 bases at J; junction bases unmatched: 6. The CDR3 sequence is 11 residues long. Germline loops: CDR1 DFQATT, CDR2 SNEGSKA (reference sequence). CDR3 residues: CSAPTGREQYF. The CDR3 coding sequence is TGCAGTGCGCCGACAGGGCGGGAGCAGTACTTC.

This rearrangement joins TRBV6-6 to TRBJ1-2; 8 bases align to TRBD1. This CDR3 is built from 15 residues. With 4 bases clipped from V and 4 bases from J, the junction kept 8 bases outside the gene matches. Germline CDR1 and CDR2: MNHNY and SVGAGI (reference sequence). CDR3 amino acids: CASSSDRAVGYGYTF. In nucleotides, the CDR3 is TGTGCCAGCAGTTCGGACAGGGCGGTCGGCTATGGCTACACCTTC.

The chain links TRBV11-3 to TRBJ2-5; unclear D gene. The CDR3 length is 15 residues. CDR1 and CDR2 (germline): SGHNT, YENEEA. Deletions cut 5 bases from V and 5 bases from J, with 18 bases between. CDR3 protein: CASSQRGGRMETQYF. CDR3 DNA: TGTGCCAGCAGCCAAAGAGGTGGAAGGATGGAGACCCAGTACTTC.

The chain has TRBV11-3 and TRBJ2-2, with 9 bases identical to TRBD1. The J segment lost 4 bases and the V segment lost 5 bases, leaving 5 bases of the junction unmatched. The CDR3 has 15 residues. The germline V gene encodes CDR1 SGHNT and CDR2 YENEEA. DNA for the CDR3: TGTGCCAGCAGCGCGGACAGGGGAGGCACCGGGGAGCTGTTTTTT. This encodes CASSADRGGTGELFF.

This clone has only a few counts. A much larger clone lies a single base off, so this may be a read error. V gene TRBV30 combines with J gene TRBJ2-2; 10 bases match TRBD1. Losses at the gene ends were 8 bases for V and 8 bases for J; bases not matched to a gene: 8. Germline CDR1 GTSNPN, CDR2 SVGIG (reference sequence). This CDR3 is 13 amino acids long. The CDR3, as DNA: TGTGCCGGGGGACAGGGGCCGGGGGGGGAGCTGTTTTTT. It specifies CAGGQGPGGELFF.

In DNA form, the CDR3 reads TGTGCCAGCAGGCAGACAGTCACAGGGGATTCACCCCTCCACTTT. Translated, it gives CASRQTVTGDSPLHF. J is TRBJ1-6 and V is TRBV25-1; 7 bases map to TRBD1. The CDR3 extends over 15 amino acids. From germline, CDR1 is MGHDK and CDR2 SYGVNS. V lost 6 bases, J lost 8 bases, and 10 bases stayed unmatched.

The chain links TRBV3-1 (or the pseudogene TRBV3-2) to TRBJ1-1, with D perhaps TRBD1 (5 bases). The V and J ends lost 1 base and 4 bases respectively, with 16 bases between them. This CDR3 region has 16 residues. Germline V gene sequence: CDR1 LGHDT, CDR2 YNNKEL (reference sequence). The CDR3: CASSQVILGRGTEAFF. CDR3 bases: TGTGCCAGCAGCCAAGTAATATTGGGGAGGGGCACTGAAGCTTTCTTT.